This T cell receptor beta chain was obtained from a study of cytomegalovirus exposure and HLA in healthy donors. Study as a whole: Clustering assigned approximately 78% of the approximately 370 genotyped donors to the Caucasian-associated ancestry cluster.

This CDR3 is 14 amino acids long. The V gene's germline CDR1 is SGHTA and CDR2 FQGNSA. The V gene end was trimmed by 3 bases and the J gene end by 14 bases; junction bases not matched to a gene: 12. PCR primers comprised 60 Vbeta and 13 Jbeta primers. Some clones are missing from TCRdb's copy, which holds only in-frame ones; the method was immunoSEQ multiplex PCR. The table has about 110,000 clones, 67% seen once; the top ten hold about 8%. The TCR was taken from a man younger than 30 in good health and CMV-seropositive. Specimen: PBMCs. V usage is TRBV7-2 and J usage is TRBJ2-3; 9 bases agree with TRBD2. For the CDR3, the DNA is TGTGCCAGCAGCTTGTTGGGTAGCGGGGGAGCAGCGTATTTT. Encoded protein: CASSLLGSGGAAYF.